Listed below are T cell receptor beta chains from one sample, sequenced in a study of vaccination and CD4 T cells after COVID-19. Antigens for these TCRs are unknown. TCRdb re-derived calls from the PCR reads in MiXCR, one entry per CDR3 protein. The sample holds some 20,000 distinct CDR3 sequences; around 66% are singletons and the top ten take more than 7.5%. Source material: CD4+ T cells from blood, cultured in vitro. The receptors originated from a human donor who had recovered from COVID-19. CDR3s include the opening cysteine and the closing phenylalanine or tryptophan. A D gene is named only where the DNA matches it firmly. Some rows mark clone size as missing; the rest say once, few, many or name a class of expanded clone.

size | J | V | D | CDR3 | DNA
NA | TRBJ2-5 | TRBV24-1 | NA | CATSDSRGGETQYF | TGTGCCACCAGTGATTCCAGGGGAGGTGAGACCCAGTACTTC
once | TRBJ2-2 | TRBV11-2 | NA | CASSFIWVASGGGNTGELFF | TGTGCCAGCAGCTTCATATGGGTGGCTAGCGGAGGGGGGAACACCGGGGAGCTGTTTTTT
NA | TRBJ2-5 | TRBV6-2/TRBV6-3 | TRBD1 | CASSGGTGGRTQYF | TGTGCCAGCAGTGGAGGGACAGGGGGTCGGACCCAGTACTTC
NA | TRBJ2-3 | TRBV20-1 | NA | CSAPLWGTTDTQYF | TGCAGTGCTCCACTCTGGGGCACCACAGATACGCAGTATTTT
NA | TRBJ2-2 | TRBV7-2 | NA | CASSPQGPRGHTGELFF | TGTGCCAGCAGCCCACAAGGGCCCAGGGGACACACCGGGGAGCTGTTTTTT
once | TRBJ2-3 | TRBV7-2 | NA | CASSLPATSTDTQYF | TGTGCCAGCAGCTTACCGGCCACTAGCACAGATACGCAGTATTTT
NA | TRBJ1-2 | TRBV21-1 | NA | CASSKGLPMDGYTF | TGTGCCAGCAGCAAAGGACTCCCCATGGATGGCTACACCTTC
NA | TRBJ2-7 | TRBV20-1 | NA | CSATRIREPYEQYF | TGCAGTGCCACGAGAATCAGGGAGCCCTACGAGCAGTACTTC
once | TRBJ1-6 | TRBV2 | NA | CASSEEVDSPLHF | TGTGCCAGCAGTGAAGAGGTGGACTCACCCCTCCACTTT
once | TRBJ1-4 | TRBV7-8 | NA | CASSLDRTEKLFF | TGTGCCAGCAGCCTGGACCGGACTGAAAAACTGTTTTTT
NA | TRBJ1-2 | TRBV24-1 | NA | CATSDPAYSYGYTF | TGTGCCACCAGTGATCCGGCCTATTCCTATGGCTACACCTTC
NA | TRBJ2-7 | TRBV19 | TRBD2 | CASSRDRGGAYEQYF | TGTGCCAGTAGTAGGGACCGGGGGGGAGCCTACGAGCAGTACTTC
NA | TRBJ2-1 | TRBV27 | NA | CASSLSPAYNEQFF | TGTGCCAGCAGTTTGTCCCCGGCGTACAATGAGCAGTTCTTC
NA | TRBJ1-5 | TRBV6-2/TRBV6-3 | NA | CASSYNYPGDQHF | TGTGCCAGCAGTTACAATTATCCTGGGGACCAGCATTTT
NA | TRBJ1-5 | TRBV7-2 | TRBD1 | CASSQDQGGYSNQPQHF | TGTGCCAGCAGCCAAGATCAGGGGGGTTATAGCAATCAGCCCCAGCATTTT
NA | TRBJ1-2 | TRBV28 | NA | CASSSYWAGDGAYGYTF | TGTGCCAGCAGCTCCTATTGGGCAGGGGATGGAGCCTATGGCTACACCTTC
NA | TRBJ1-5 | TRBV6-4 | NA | CASSKTPMGVSGNQPQHF | TGTGCCAGCAGCAAAACCCCGATGGGGGTATCGGGCAATCAGCCCCAGCATTTT
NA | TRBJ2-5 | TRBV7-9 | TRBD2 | CASSLGEGETQYF | TGTGCCAGCAGCTTAGGGGAGGGGGAGACCCAGTACTTC
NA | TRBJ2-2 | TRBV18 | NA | CASSPQEYGELFF | TGTGCCAGCTCACCTCAGGAGTACGGGGAGCTGTTTTTT
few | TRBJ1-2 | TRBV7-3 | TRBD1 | CASSQTGTGDGYTF | TGTGCCAGCAGTCAAACCGGGACAGGGGACGGCTACACCTTC
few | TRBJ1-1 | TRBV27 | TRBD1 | CASSLSAGTGDIYAEAFF | TGTGCCAGCAGTTTATCAGCCGGGACAGGGGACATATACGCTGAAGCTTTCTTT
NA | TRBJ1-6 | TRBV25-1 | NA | CASSRDLVNSPLHF | TGTGCCAGCAGTCGGGACTTGGTGAATTCACCCCTCCACTTT
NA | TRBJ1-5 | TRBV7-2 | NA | CASSLAATVYSNQPQHF | TGTGCCAGCAGCTTAGCAGCGACAGTCTATAGCAATCAGCCCCAGCATTTT
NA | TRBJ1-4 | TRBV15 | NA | CATSRIGQLKEKLFF | TGTGCCACCAGCAGAATAGGGCAGCTAAAGGAAAAACTGTTTTTT
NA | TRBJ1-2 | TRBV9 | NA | CASSDRIHGYTF | TGTGCCAGCAGCGACCGTATCCATGGCTACACCTTC
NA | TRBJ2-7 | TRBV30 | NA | CAWSLYGSSYEQYF | TGTGCCTGGAGCTTGTACGGGAGCTCCTACGAGCAGTACTTC
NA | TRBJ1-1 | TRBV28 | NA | CASSQRQEAFF | TGTGCCAGCAGTCAACGACAGGAAGCTTTCTTT
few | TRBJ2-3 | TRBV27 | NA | CASSPDTTSRVQDTQYF | TGTGCCAGCAGTCCCGATACTACTAGTCGAGTACAAGATACGCAGTATTTT
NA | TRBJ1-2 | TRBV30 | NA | CAWSLAAGGYTF | TGTGCCTGGAGTTTGGCAGCCGGGGGCTACACCTTC
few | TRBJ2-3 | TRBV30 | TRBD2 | CAWSGLAAYTDTQYF | TGTGCCTGGAGTGGACTAGCAGCTTACACAGATACGCAGTATTTT
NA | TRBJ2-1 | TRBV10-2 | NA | CASSDVRASSYNEQFF | TGCGCCAGCAGTGACGTCCGGGCGAGCTCCTACAATGAGCAGTTCTTC
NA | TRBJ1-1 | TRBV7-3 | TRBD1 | CASSRDRGVSTEAFF | TGTGCCAGCAGCAGAGACAGGGGCGTTAGCACTGAAGCTTTCTTT
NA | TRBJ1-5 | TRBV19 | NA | CASSRTRPNQPQHF | TGTGCCAGTAGTAGGACACGACCTAATCAGCCCCAGCATTTT